The source of this TCR beta chain is a study of STAT5B mutations in CD4+ large granular lymphocyte leukemia. This was a survey-level run. Assay used: immunoSEQ multiplex PCR; TCRdb lists only in-frame clones, some missing. The data show approximately 32,000 clones, 70% to 90% seen once. V trimming: 4 bases; J trimming: 3 bases; junction bases outside the gene matches: 5. This CDR3 comprises 14 residues. Germline CDR1 reads SGHNT; CDR2 reads YYREEE (reference sequence). Study observations and caveats: Patient CD4-sorted repertoires looked more clonal than healthy CD4+ repertoires, even without putative leukemic clones. Compared with healthy controls (2/35), patient top clones favored TRBV06 (8/27). The CD4+ versus CD8+ T-LGLL clonality difference may reflect limited sample size.

This clone has just one count. Its antigen is unidentified. The sequenced material came from CD4+ T cells from blood buffy coats. This rearrangement joins TRBV5-4 to TRBJ2-3; TRBD1 matches at 7 bases. This clonotype originated in a human donor in good health. The CDR3, as DNA: TGTGCCAGCAGCACTGACAGGGTGACAGATACGCAGTATTTT. Residues: CASSTDRVTDTQYF.